These 22 T cell receptor beta chains were sequenced from one sample in a study of cytomegalovirus exposure and HLA in healthy donors (dated by TCRdb to about 2017). Receptor amplification or capture employed the immunoSEQ multiplex PCR assay. For the multiplex PCR, a mixture combining 60 forward primers for TCR Vbeta segments and 13 reverse primers for TCR Jbeta segments was used. TCRdb took over this immuneACCESS table, retaining in-frame rearrangements with V and J assigned. Such tables are incomplete; in checked studies, under half of the missing clones stem from an unresolved V gene, and the remainder is unexplained. The sample contains under 200,000 clones, around 81% of them found a single time. The ten biggest clones cover roughly 5% of the sample. The sequencing sample was made of PBMCs. The source is a man aged 40-55 years in good health and CMV-seronegative.

CDR3: CASSLVGLRAGGPYEQYF. In nucleotides, the CDR3 is TGTGCCAGCAGCTTGGTCGGACTACGAGCGGGAGGGCCCTACGAGCAGTACTTC. This chain uses TRBV5-8 with TRBJ2-7; TRBD2 matches at 10 bases. There are 18 residues in the CDR3. From germline, CDR1 is SGHTS and CDR2 YDEGEE. Unmatched junction bases numbered 11, after V lost 0 bases and J lost 2 bases.

This chain joins TRBV29-1 and TRBJ1-1; tentatively, D is TRBD1 (6 bases). Trimming removed 6 bases from V and 0 bases from J, with 20 bases in between. The CDR3 extends over 16 amino acids. Germline values: CDR1 SQVTM, CDR2 ANQGSEA. CDR3 sequence: CSVHDDRYLMNTEAFF. The CDR3 DNA follows: TGCAGCGTCCACGACGACAGGTACCTCATGAACACTGAAGCTTTCTTT.

The J gene is TRBJ1-1, the V gene TRBV5-4; 7 bases are a match to TRBD1. CDR1 and CDR2 from the germline V gene are SGHNT and YYREEE (reference sequence). Germline trimming cut 2 bases from V and 0 bases from J; bases unmatched to any gene: 13. The CDR3 loop spans 18 amino acids. The CDR3 DNA is TGTGCCAGCAGCTTTTCCGCCGGGACAGCTAAAATGAACACTGAAGCTTTCTTT. As protein: CASSFSAGTAKMNTEAFF.

The J gene is TRBJ2-2, the V gene TRBV7-7; 7 bases are a match to TRBD1. The germline V gene encodes CDR1 SSHAT and CDR2 FNYEAQ (reference sequence). V lost 6 bases, J lost 2 bases, and 6 bases stayed unmatched. The CDR3 sequence is 15 residues long. CDR3 coding DNA: TGTGCCAGCAGAGCCGGGGACAGTAACACCGGGGAGCTGTTTTTT. Encoded protein: CASRAGDSNTGELFF.

This chain links TRBV20-1 with TRBJ1-2; weak D call: TRBD1 (6 bases). Germline loops: CDR1 DFQATT, CDR2 SNEGSKA (reference sequence). This CDR3 has 11 amino acids. The V gene lost 5 bases and the J gene lost 11 bases, with 15 bases spanning the gap. In nucleotides, the CDR3 is TGCAGTGCTTCTCACAGGGACGAGTACACCTTC. Translating gives CSASHRDEYTF.

This chain joins TRBV7-2 and TRBJ2-7; 7 nucleotides line up with TRBD1. After removal of 2 bases from V and 4 bases from J, the junction contained 8 bases not matched to a gene. The CDR3 has 15 residues. Germline V CDR1 and CDR2: SGHTA, FQGNSA. The CDR3 DNA sequence: TGTGCCAGCAGCTTACGTCCAGGGGGAAGATACGAGCAGTACTTC. Its protein product is CASSLRPGGRYEQYF.

The chain is built from TRBV7-3 and TRBJ2-1, with 9 bases aligning to TRBD2. The CDR3 length is 15 residues. The trim removed 5 bases at V and 4 bases at J, leaving 6 bases unmatched. CDR1 SGHTA and CDR2 FQGTGA come from the germline V gene. The chain's CDR3 is CASSLLAGIYNEQFF. CDR3 sequence (DNA): TGTGCCAGCAGCCTGCTAGCGGGGATATACAATGAGCAGTTCTTC.

V usage is TRBV4-3 and J usage is TRBJ1-2, with D possibly TRBD1 on 6 matching bases. The CDR3 loop spans 17 amino acids. V lost 0 bases to trimming and J lost 2 bases, with 16 bases between them. The germline gives CDR1 LGHNA, CDR2 YSLEER. This CDR3 reads CASSQDWAGALNYGYTF. CDR3 DNA sequence: TGCGCCAGCAGCCAAGATTGGGCGGGGGCCTTGAACTATGGCTACACCTTC.

This clone was found once. This rearrangement joins TRBV7-2 to TRBJ2-5; 8 bases fit TRBD2. The CDR3 spans 16 residues. The J segment lost 4 bases and the V segment lost 1 base, leaving 8 bases of the junction unmatched. From germline, CDR1 is SGHTA and CDR2 FQGNSA. The CDR3 DNA reads TGTGCCAGCAGCTTAGGCAACGGGGGGGCTGGAGAGACCCAGTACTTC. It codes for CASSLGNGGAGETQYF.

This clone has just one count. The chain uses TRBV30 and TRBJ1-5, with TRBD1 identical over 7 bases. The J segment lost 2 bases and the V segment lost 0 bases, leaving 4 bases of the junction unmatched. Per the germline V gene, CDR1 is GTSNPN and CDR2 is SVGIG (reference sequence). This CDR3 contains 15 residues. The CDR3 nucleotides are TGTGCCTGGAGTGTACGAACAGGGGGCAATCAGCCCCAGCATTTT. Amino acid sequence: CAWSVRTGGNQPQHF.

The V call is TRBV4-3, the J call TRBJ2-5; TRBD1 aligns across 9 bases. J gave up 2 bases and V 0 bases, and 19 bases lay outside the gene matches. The length of the CDR3 is 21 residues. From germline, CDR1 is LGHNA and CDR2 YSLEER. The CDR3 DNA reads as TGCGCCAGCAGCCAAGATGGCCCGACAGGGGGTCTTTTCCGGGGGCAAGAGACCCAGTACTTC. This translates into CASSQDGPTGGLFRGQETQYF.

The DNA of the CDR3 is TGCGCCAGCAGAGTCAGCGCTAGATGGAGAACTGAGCAGTTCTTC. Translation: CASRVSARWRTEQFF. The V and J genes are TRBV4-3 and TRBJ2-1, with unresolved D. The CDR3 sequence is 15 residues long. Germline V gene sequence: CDR1 LGHNA, CDR2 YSLEER. The V end lost 6 bases, the J end lost 9 bases, and 21 bases lay between the germline ends.

The chain recombines TRBV9 with TRBJ1-1; 7 positions agree with TRBD1. CDR3 size: 13 residues. CDR1 is SGDLS and CDR2 is YYNGEE in the germline V gene. V was pared by 5 bases and J by 1 base, with 2 bases of the junction left unmatched. CDR3: CASSRQGNTEAFF. The CDR3 coding sequence is TGTGCCAGCAGTCGACAGGGGAACACTGAAGCTTTCTTT.

The chain couples TRBV29-1 to TRBJ2-7; TRBD1 matches 9 bases. In germline, CDR1 is SQVTM, CDR2 ANQGSEA. Trimming took 7 bases from V and 6 from J; bases not matched to a gene: 10. The CDR3 covers 13 residues. CDR3 sequence (DNA): TGCAGCGGCGGGAACAGGGGGCCAGGCGAGCAGTACTTC. It translates to CSGGNRGPGEQYF.

The CDR3 sequence: CASSRGEQGARTF. In nucleotides, the CDR3 is TGTGCCAGCAGCCGGGGAGAGCAGGGGGCGCGAACCTTC. The chain employs TRBV9 and TRBJ1-2; 8 bases fit TRBD1. Looked up from germline, CDR1 is SGDLS and CDR2 is YYNGEE. With V trimmed by 4 bases and J by 14 bases, 13 bases remained unmatched. The CDR3 extends over 13 amino acids.

The chain carries TRBV19 and TRBJ2-7; 9 positions agree with TRBD2. There are 14 residues in the CDR3. V shed 3 bases, J shed 3 bases, and the junction held 3 bases outside the gene matches. CDR1 and CDR2 from the germline V gene are LNHDA and SQIVND (reference sequence). Written as DNA, the CDR3 is TGTGCCAGTAGTATGACTAGCGGATTCTACGAGCAGTACTTC. Its protein is CASSMTSGFYEQYF.

The chain combines TRBV7-2 with TRBJ2-7, with 8 bases lining up with TRBD2. The CDR3 covers 19 residues. V dropped 6 bases and J dropped 5; count of bases not matched to a gene: 24. Germline assignment: CDR1 SGHTA and CDR2 FQGNSA. The CDR3 coding sequence is TGTGCCAGCAGTAATAGGCCAGGGACGTCACGGACTAGCCACAACGAGCAGTACTTC. Translation: CASSNRPGTSRTSHNEQYF.

The chain carries TRBV2 and TRBJ2-5; TRBD2 matches at 9 bases. The length of the CDR3 is 14 residues. J was trimmed by 4 bases and V by 6 bases; bases with no gene match: 6. The germline CDR1 and CDR2 sequences are SNHLY and FYNNEI. The CDR3 loop reads CASRRREGGETQYF. The CDR3 DNA reads TGTGCCAGCAGAAGGCGGGAGGGGGGAGAGACCCAGTACTTC.

CDR3 sequence reads: CASSEAVWGRETQYF. The CDR3 bases are TGTGCCAGCAGTGAAGCGGTTTGGGGCCGAGAGACCCAGTACTTC. This sequence joins TRBV6-1 and TRBJ2-5; weak D call: TRBD1 (5 bases). This CDR3 has 15 residues. Trimming shortened V by 0 bases and J by 4 bases, and 12 bases separated the two germline ends. Germline V gene lookup returns CDR1 MNHNS and CDR2 SASEGT.

The chain uses TRBV5-1 and TRBJ2-5; no clear D gene. Germline CDR1 is SGHRS and CDR2 is YFSETQ. This CDR3 has 11 residues. Trimming removed 2 bases at V and 5 bases at J, with 4 bases between. The CDR3 sequence: CASSFEETQYF. The CDR3 DNA follows: TGCGCCAGCAGCTTTGAGGAGACCCAGTACTTC.

Turning to this clone: The identical CDR3 is also encoded by other nucleotide sequences in the sample. V gene TRBV27 combines with J gene TRBJ2-5; D not certain. The germline V gene encodes CDR1 MNHEY and CDR2 SMNVEV (reference sequence). Trimming shortened V by 2 bases and J by 5 bases, and 9 bases separated the two germline ends. The CDR3 is 13 residues long. The CDR3 reads CASSLVGEETQYF. Written as DNA, the CDR3 is TGTGCCAGCAGTTTAGTGGGCGAGGAGACCCAGTACTTC.

This rearrangement joins TRBV15 to TRBJ2-1; 15 bases match TRBD2. In germline, CDR1 is LNHNV, CDR2 YYDKDF (reference sequence). The CDR3 consists of 16 residues. After removal of 0 bases from V and 7 bases from J, the junction contained 1 base not matched to a gene. CDR3 sequence reads: CATSRDGLAGGNEQFF. The DNA for the CDR3 is TGTGCCACCAGCAGAGATGGACTAGCGGGAGGGAATGAGCAGTTCTTC.